Below, 25 T cell receptor beta chains from the same sample are listed, as sequenced in a study of regulatory T cells in long-lasting Graves disease. Described time point: newly diagnosed GD, antithyroid drugs for less than 3 months. RNA extracted from PBMCs served as the sequencing template. In building TCR beta libraries, iRepertoire HTBI primers were used together with Arm-PCR of CDR3 regions. TCRdb reanalysed the multiplex PCR reads using MiXCR and keeps one entry per CDR3 protein. The data show roughly 510,000 distinct CDR3 sequences, 16% seen once. These data also formed part of another study, on T cells in Graves' hyperthyroidism and ophthalmopathy.

The starting material was peripheral blood mononuclear cells (PBMCs), obtained at new diagnosis, from a patient treated with antithyroid drugs. The receptor set was obtained from a man between 18 and 29 years old with Graves disease.

This clonotype was recorded many times. This rearrangement joins TRBV28 to TRBJ2-5; D is undetermined. The CDR3 is made up of 14 amino acids. V was trimmed by 6 bases and J by 2 bases, leaving 13 bases between them. The germline V gene has CDR1 MDHEN and CDR2 SYDVKM. The CDR3: CASRELGPQETQYF. CDR3 sequence (DNA): TGTGCCAGCAGGGAGCTCGGACCACAAGAGACCCAGTACTTC.

In this sample, this clonotype turned up a few times. The J gene is TRBJ2-2, the V gene TRBV10-2; 10 nucleotides agree with TRBD1. CDR3 size: 16 residues. After removal of 7 bases from V and 4 bases from J, the junction contained 9 bases not matched to a gene. Germline-derived CDR1 and CDR2 are WSHSY and SAAADI. This CDR3 reads CASTDRDRGITGELFF. Here the CDR3 DNA reads TGCGCCAGCACAGACCGGGACAGGGGTATCACCGGGGAGCTGTTTTTT.

As concerns this clonotype: A junction boundary mismatches the germline segment, possibly from a read error. This chain links TRBV4-1 with TRBJ1-6; possibly TRBD1 for D (6 bases). CDR1 MGHRA and CDR2 YSYEKL come from the germline V gene. The CDR3 extends over 16 amino acids. The CDR3, as DNA: TGTGCCAGCAGCCAAGACGGGGGCGGACGGGATTCACCCCTCCACTTT. Encoded protein: CASSQDGGGRDSPLHF.

To note about this clonotype: An end of the junction differs from the germline gene, which may be a read error. This chain uses TRBV3-1 with TRBJ2-7, with 7 bases that match TRBD1. CDR3 length: 11 amino acids. CDR1 and CDR2 (germline): LGHDT, YNNKEL (reference sequence). CDR3 in DNA: TGTGCCAGCAGCCAGGATGGACAGGCCCACTTC. This sequence encodes CASSQDGQAHF.

V is TRBV13 and J is TRBJ1-2, with D unresolved. The CDR3 spans 12 residues. The V and J ends lost 9 bases and 2 bases respectively, with 10 bases between them. The germline V gene encodes CDR1 PRHDT and CDR2 FYEKMQ (reference sequence). The CDR3, as DNA: TGTGCCAGTAATCGCGGGAACTATGGCTACACCTTC. This sequence encodes CASNRGNYGYTF.

This clonotype is a singleton in its sample. A clone one base away is much larger, so this may be a read error. The chain employs TRBV4-2 and TRBJ2-3; 9 bases agree with TRBD1. Looked up from germline, CDR1 is LGHNA and CDR2 is YNFKEQ. This CDR3 has 17 residues. The CDR3 is CASSQQGTGWGTDTQCF. CDR3 nucleotide sequence: TGTGCCAGCAGCCAACAGGGGACAGGGTGGGGCACAGATACGCAGTGTTTT.

This clonotype was counted many times. The rearrangement links TRBV7-9 to TRBJ2-1, with 9 bases fitting TRBD2. Germline assignment: CDR1 SEHNR and CDR2 FQNEAQ (reference sequence). V gave up 2 bases and J gave up 7 bases; unmatched junction bases: 9. This CDR3 comprises 16 residues. CDR3 bases: TGTGCCAGCAGCTTAAGATTGCGGGAGGGGCGGAATGAGCAGTTCTTC. Its translation is CASSLRLREGRNEQFF.

This chain links TRBV3-1 with TRBJ1-2; 10 nucleotides match TRBD1. This CDR3 has 15 residues. Unmatched junction bases numbered 10, after V lost 4 bases and J lost 8 bases. Looked up from germline, CDR1 is LGHDT and CDR2 is YNNKEL (reference sequence). CDR3 loop: CASSPNDRGLGGYTF. The CDR3, as DNA: TGTGCCAGCAGCCCAAACGACAGGGGGCTAGGAGGCTACACCTTC.

This clonotype was observed many times. V gene TRBV7-9 combines with J gene TRBJ2-1, with 7 bases that match TRBD2. The end of the DNA fits TRBJ2-5 better, so the J call may be wrong. The CDR3 extends over 16 amino acids. Germline V gene lookup returns CDR1 SEHNR and CDR2 FQNEAQ (reference sequence). CDR3 nucleotide sequence: TGTGCCAGCAGCTTTCCCGTCCGACTAGCTGGAGAGACCCAGTACTTC. Translating it yields CASSFPVRLAGETQYF.

This clonotype was counted a few times. The V call is TRBV5-5, the J call TRBJ2-5; TRBD2 matches at 10 bases. The CDR3 has 17 residues. V shed 1 base, J shed 2 bases, and the junction held 8 bases outside the gene matches. Germline assignment: CDR1 SGHKS and CDR2 YYEKEE (reference sequence). The CDR3 protein is CASSLYRAGGPQETQYF. The CDR3 DNA reads as TGTGCCAGCAGCTTGTACCGAGCGGGAGGGCCTCAAGAGACCCAGTACTTC.

The chain couples TRBV19 to TRBJ2-4; TRBD1 matches 8 bases. The trim removed 8 bases at V and 2 bases at J, leaving 8 bases unmatched. CDR1 and CDR2 (germline): LNHDA, SQIVND (reference sequence). This CDR3 contains 15 residues. CDR3 bases: TGTGCCAGTCTAGGACAGGGTTCATCCAAAAACATTCAGTACTTC. Its translation is CASLGQGSSKNIQYF.

The chain is built from TRBV20-1 and TRBJ2-7; D remains ambiguous. Germline CDR1 and CDR2: DFQATT and SNEGSKA (reference sequence). Trimming removed 5 bases at V and 0 bases at J, with 17 bases between. The CDR3 runs to 15 residues. The CDR3 loop reads CSAFLTGLDSYEQYF. The DNA of the CDR3 is TGCAGTGCTTTCCTTACCGGGCTGGACTCCTACGAGCAGTACTTC.

The chain recombines TRBV5-1 with TRBJ2-5, with 12 bases fitting TRBD2. The CDR3 extends over 15 amino acids. Per the germline V gene, CDR1 is SGHRS and CDR2 is YFSETQ. The J segment lost 5 bases and the V segment lost 3 bases, leaving 5 bases of the junction unmatched. Written as DNA, the CDR3 is TGCGCCAGCAGCTCGACTAGCGGGAGATGGGAGACCCAGTACTTC. It is translated as CASSSTSGRWETQYF.

This clonotype was seen ten or more times. Here the CDR3 DNA reads TGTGCCAGCAGCTTGGGGACAGTTGGGACCCAGTACTTC. This translates into CASSLGTVGTQYF. The chain joins TRBV5-5 to TRBJ2-5; perhaps TRBD1 as D (6 bases). V shed 0 bases and J shed 7 bases, with 10 bases lying between them. This CDR3 region has 13 residues. CDR1 and CDR2 (germline): SGHKS, YYEKEE (reference sequence).

V and J are TRBV27 and TRBJ1-5, with 7 positions matching TRBD1. The CDR3 has 15 amino acids. The ends lost 7 bases at V and 1 base at J; junction bases unmatched: 7. Germline-derived CDR1 and CDR2 are MNHEY and SMNVEV (reference sequence). The CDR3 region is CASNPTGLSNQPQHF. In DNA form, the CDR3 reads TGTGCCAGCAACCCGACAGGGCTCAGCAATCAGCCCCAGCATTTT.

The rearrangement joins TRBV20-1 to TRBJ2-1, with 7 bases fitting TRBD2. The V gene end was trimmed by 0 bases and the J gene end by 15 bases; junction bases not matched to a gene: 11. Germline CDR1 and CDR2: DFQATT and SNEGSKA (reference sequence). CDR3 length equals 13 residues. For the CDR3, the DNA is TGCAGTGCTAGAGATACCTTGGGGACTATGTGGTTCTTC. Protein product: CSARDTLGTMWFF.

V and J are TRBV19 and TRBJ1-1; D might be TRBD1 (6 bases). Germline V gene sequence: CDR1 LNHDA, CDR2 SQIVND (reference sequence). V lost 7 bases, J lost 0 bases, and 12 bases lay in between. This CDR3 is built from 14 residues. DNA for the CDR3: TGTGCCAGTACCACGACAGGAATGAACACTGAAGCTTTCTTT. Amino acids: CASTTTGMNTEAFF.

The V call is TRBV6-1, the J call TRBJ2-4, with D possibly matching TRBD2 (5 bases). V lost 4 bases and J lost 3, with 13 bases in between. CDR3 size: 15 residues. Germline V gene sequence: CDR1 MNHNS, CDR2 SASEGT. This CDR3 is CASSAAEDRKNIQYF. The CDR3 coding sequence is TGTGCCAGCAGTGCAGCGGAGGATCGCAAAAACATTCAGTACTTC.

The chain is built from TRBV9 and TRBJ1-2; 8 bases are a match to TRBD1. The germline V gene has CDR1 SGDLS and CDR2 YYNGEE. The CDR3 is 15 amino acids. V lost 2 bases, J lost 4 bases, and 7 bases stayed unmatched. The CDR3 bases are TGTGCCAGCAGCGTTCAGGGGGCAGGTAGCTATGGCTACACCTTC. This sequence encodes CASSVQGAGSYGYTF.

The chain is built from TRBV20-1 and TRBJ2-1, with D perhaps given as TRBD1 or TRBD2 (6 bases each). The germline V gene has CDR1 DFQATT and CDR2 SNEGSKA (reference sequence). Trimming took 5 bases from V and 4 from J, leaving 12 bases between them. CDR3 length: 13 amino acids. The CDR3 protein is CSAPRGGYNEQFF. Here the CDR3 DNA reads TGCAGTGCTCCCCGAGGGGGGTACAATGAGCAGTTCTTC.

In its sample, this clonotype was seen a few times. The rearrangement joins TRBV9 to TRBJ2-7, with D perhaps given as TRBD1 or TRBD2 (6 bases each). Per germline, CDR1 SGDLS and CDR2 YYNGEE. CDR3 length equals 13 residues. V dropped 3 bases and J dropped 7 bases, with 14 bases sitting between them. CDR3 amino acids: CASSARGAGEQYF. CDR3 nucleotide sequence: TGTGCCAGCAGCGCGAGGGGGGCTGGGGAGCAGTACTTC.

This clonotype showed up many times. The chain employs TRBV6-2 or TRBV6-3 and TRBJ1-2, with 10 bases aligning to TRBD1. V trimming: 0 bases; J trimming: 4 bases; junction bases outside the gene matches: 5. Germline lookup yields CDR1 MNHEY and CDR2 SVGEGT. The CDR3 length is 16 residues. The CDR3 here is CASSYSRTGGSYGYTF. The CDR3 DNA reads TGTGCCAGCAGTTACTCGCGGACAGGGGGTAGCTATGGCTACACCTTC.

In its sample, this clonotype was seen many times. V is TRBV7-9 and J is TRBJ2-3; 10 positions match TRBD2. The CDR3 totals 17 residues. Losses at the gene ends were 5 bases for V and 0 bases for J; bases not matched to a gene: 8. Germline V gene sequence: CDR1 SEHNR, CDR2 FQNEAQ (reference sequence). For the CDR3, the DNA is TGTGCCAGCAGCCATCTACGGACTAGCGGAAGCACAGATACGCAGTATTTT. Translated, it gives CASSHLRTSGSTDTQYF.

This clonotype was found many times. The chain couples TRBV28 to TRBJ2-1; TRBD2 agrees at 12 bases. The CDR3 runs 15 residues. Per germline, CDR1 MDHEN and CDR2 SYDVKM. J lost 7 bases, V lost 5 bases, and 6 bases had no gene match. CDR3 nucleotide sequence: TGTGCCAGCAGTGAACTAGCGGGGGGCGGGAATGAGCAGTTCTTC. Translating it yields CASSELAGGGNEQFF.

The chain has TRBV30 and TRBJ2-7, with D perhaps matching TRBD1 (6 bases). V lost 0 bases and J lost 4, with 16 bases in between. The CDR3 loop spans 15 amino acids. Germline CDR1 reads GTSNPN; CDR2 reads SVGIG (reference sequence). The CDR3 loop reads CAWSVLSTGTYEQYF. As DNA, the CDR3 is TGTGCCTGGAGTGTTCTCTCGACAGGTACATACGAGCAGTACTTC.